Shown below are 18 T cell receptor beta chains from a single sample sequenced in a study of cytomegalovirus exposure and HLA in healthy donors. Use of 60 Vbeta and 13 Jbeta primers characterized the PCR. Clones were read by immunoSEQ multiplex PCR, and TCRdb kept only the in-frame ones, dropping some. The data show under 150,000 clones, with roughly 79% seen just once and about 0.63% held by the top ten. The sequenced material came from PBMCs. The receptor source for this set is a young man in good health and CMV-seronegative.

The genes are TRBV15 and TRBJ2-2, with TRBD2 matching over 11 bases. The CDR3 is made up of 16 amino acids. Germline values: CDR1 LNHNV, CDR2 YYDKDF (reference sequence). The trim removed 1 base at V and 6 bases at J, leaving 4 bases unmatched. The CDR3 coding sequence is TGTGCCACCAGCAGAGCTGTAGCGGGGGGGTCCGGGGAGCTGTTTTTT. Translated: CATSRAVAGGSGELFF.

J is TRBJ2-7 and V is TRBV6-6; the D is unclear. Germline values: CDR1 MNHNY, CDR2 SVGAGI (reference sequence). V gave up 7 bases and J gave up 3 bases, with 16 bases separating them. This CDR3 comprises 14 residues. The CDR3: CASNSLAGNYEQYF. In DNA, the CDR3 is TGTGCCAGCAACAGTTTGGCAGGAAACTACGAGCAGTACTTC.

The gene calls are TRBV18 and TRBJ1-1; 7 bases are shared with TRBD1. The CDR3 totals 15 residues. Germline lookup yields CDR1 KGHSH and CDR2 LQKENI. The V segment lost 1 base and the J segment 4 bases; nucleotides outside the gene matches: 6. The CDR3 is CASSPLEAGGTEAFF. CDR3 in DNA: TGTGCCAGCTCACCACTGGAGGCAGGGGGCACTGAAGCTTTCTTT. The full variable domain, completed using reference TRBV18 and TRBJ1-1, is NAGVMQNPRHLVRRRGQEARLRCSPMKGHSHVYWYRQLPEEGLKFMVYLQKENIIDESGMPKERFSAEFPKEGPSILRIQQVVRGDSAAYFCASSPLEAGGTEAFFGQGTRLTVV.

The rearrangement joins TRBV27 to TRBJ2-5; tentative D call: TRBD2 (6 bases). This CDR3 contains 16 residues. Germline loops: CDR1 MNHEY, CDR2 SMNVEV (reference sequence). V lost 5 bases and J lost 5, with 21 bases in between. The CDR3 reads CASSLRPTGVGETQYF. CDR3 DNA: TGTGCCAGCAGTCTACGACCTACGGGGGTGGGTGAGACCCAGTACTTC.

This chain connects TRBV18 to TRBJ2-7, with D tentatively TRBD2 (5 bases). V was pared by 6 bases and J by 3 bases, with 9 bases between. The CDR3 contains 12 residues. Germline assignment: CDR1 KGHSH and CDR2 LQKENI. This CDR3 is CASSPGDYEQYF. The CDR3, as DNA: TGTGCCAGCTCTCCCGGGGACTACGAGCAGTACTTC.

The chain couples TRBV11-2 to TRBJ2-7; 9 bases are a match to TRBD1. Trimming removed 5 bases from V and 6 bases from J; junction bases left unmatched: 11. The germline CDR1 and CDR2 sequences are SGHAT and FQNNGV. This CDR3 has 15 amino acids. The CDR3 DNA sequence: TGTGCCAGCAGCGCGAGTCCCGGGACAGGGCTCGAGCAGTACTTC. This codes for CASSASPGTGLEQYF.

This clone was seen a single time. J is TRBJ1-2 and V is TRBV9; 9 bases are shared with TRBD1. The CDR3 totals 15 residues. CDR1 is SGDLS, CDR2 YYNGEE, per germline. V was clipped by 0 bases and J by 2 bases; unmatched bases: 2. The CDR3 sequence is CASSVGGTGNYGYTF. The CDR3 nucleotides are TGTGCCAGCAGCGTAGGTGGGACAGGGAACTATGGCTACACCTTC.

This clone has more than one count but fewer than ten. The chain joins TRBV4-1 to TRBJ1-1, with no clear D. The CDR3 is made up of 14 amino acids. The V and J ends lost 0 bases and 10 bases respectively, with 15 bases between them. Germline loops: CDR1 MGHRA, CDR2 YSYEKL. For the CDR3, the DNA is TGCGCCAGCAGCCAAGAACGAATTGGGCTTCGAGCTTTCTTT. Protein sequence: CASSQERIGLRAFF.

The V and J genes are TRBV27 and TRBJ1-1, with TRBD1 as a possible D gene (5 bases). The germline V and J ends were trimmed by 5 bases and 4 bases, with 17 bases remaining between them. CDR1 is MNHEY and CDR2 is SMNVEV in the germline V gene (reference sequence). The CDR3 totals 15 residues. The CDR3 nucleotides read TGTGCCAGCAGTCCAAGACAGATCGTGAGCACTGAAGCTTTCTTT. Protein product: CASSPRQIVSTEAFF.

This clone was counted once. J is TRBJ2-5 and V is TRBV7-6, with TRBD2 matching 8 bases. Germline V gives CDR1 SGHVS, CDR2 FNYEAQ. Trimming cost V 3 bases and J 1 base; bases outside gene matches: 1. The CDR3 sequence is 14 residues long. CDR3 amino acids: CASSFGGAQETQYF. The CDR3 DNA follows: TGTGCCAGCAGCTTCGGGGGGGCCCAAGAGACCCAGTACTTC.

The gene calls are TRBV4-3 and TRBJ1-1, with TRBD1 matching over 12 bases. The length of the CDR3 is 16 residues. Germline V gene lookup returns CDR1 LGHNA and CDR2 YSLEER. V was clipped by 5 bases and J by 7 bases; unmatched bases: 11. CDR3 nucleotides: TGCGCCAGCAGCTCTCAGACCGGGACAGGGGGCTTTGAAGCTTTCTTT. Translation gives CASSSQTGTGGFEAFF.

V and J are TRBV27 and TRBJ1-5; D is unresolved. Germline CDR1 is MNHEY and CDR2 is SMNVEV (reference sequence). With 5 bases removed from V and 0 bases from J, the gap between germline ends came to 14 bases. This CDR3 region has 16 residues. CDR3 coding DNA: TGTGCCAGCAGTCTTTCTAGAGTCTATAGCAATCAGCCCCAGCATTTT. Translating it yields CASSLSRVYSNQPQHF.

The chain has TRBV9 and TRBJ2-7; D might be TRBD2 (7 bases). The CDR3 length is 16 residues. Germline-derived CDR1 and CDR2 are SGDLS and YYNGEE. V was cut by 4 bases and J by 0 bases, with 17 bases left in between. CDR3 nucleotide sequence: TGTGCCAGCAGCCCCGTTGGGGGGGCCGGCTCCTACGAGCAGTACTTC. Protein sequence: CASSPVGGAGSYEQYF.

This rearrangement joins TRBV19 to TRBJ1-5; perhaps TRBD1 as D (6 bases). V gave up 10 bases and J gave up 7 bases, with 17 bases separating them. The CDR3 loop spans 13 amino acids. Germline V CDR1 and CDR2: LNHDA, SQIVND (reference sequence). DNA of the CDR3: TGTGCCATTTCCCACAGGGTTCAGCAGCCCCAGCATTTT. Translated: CAISHRVQQPQHF. Full variable domain (outside the CDR3, taken from reference TRBV19 and TRBJ1-5): DGGITQSPKYLFRKEGQNVTLSCEQNLNHDAMYWYRQDPGQGLRLIYYSQIVNDFQKGDIAEGYSVSREKKESFPLTVTSAQKNPTAFYLCAISHRVQQPQHFGDGTRLSIL.

The chain has TRBV5-1 and TRBJ2-1; D not resolved. V lost 0 bases, J lost 8 bases, and 12 bases lay in between. The germline CDR1 and CDR2 sequences are SGHRS and YFSETQ. The CDR3 is 14 amino acids. As DNA, the CDR3 is TGCGCCAGCAGCTTGGCTAGAATTTTCGATGAGCAGTTCTTC. This sequence encodes CASSLARIFDEQFF.

CDR3: CASSDRTGATDTQYF. The DNA of the CDR3 is TGTGCCAGCAGTGACCGGACAGGGGCCACAGATACGCAGTATTTT. The chain uses TRBV6-4 and TRBJ2-3; 9 bases map to TRBD1. The ends lost 2 bases at V and 2 bases at J; junction bases unmatched: 2. The CDR3 totals 15 residues. Germline V gives CDR1 MRHNA, CDR2 SNTAGT.

The chain joins TRBV11-2 to TRBJ2-3, with a weak D call TRBD1 (5 bases). The CDR3 totals 14 residues. The germline V gene encodes CDR1 SGHAT and CDR2 FQNNGV. V gave up 3 bases and J gave up 3 bases, with 10 bases separating them. In nucleotides, the CDR3 is TGTGCCAGCAGCTTTTCTCGACAGACAGATACGCAGTATTTT. Translating it yields CASSFSRQTDTQYF.

This clone was detected only a few times. The chain recombines TRBV11-2 with TRBJ1-1; D not resolved. Trimming removed 0 bases at V and 0 bases at J, with 11 bases between. Per germline, CDR1 SGHAT and CDR2 FQNNGV. The length of the CDR3 is 16 residues. CDR3 nucleotides: TGTGCCAGCAGCTTAGAATGGGCCCCGCTGAACACTGAAGCTTTCTTT. Translated, it gives CASSLEWAPLNTEAFF.